This T cell receptor (beta chain) was obtained from a study of PD-L1 blockade in urothelial cancer. The protocol was immunoSEQ multiplex PCR, while the TCRdb copy is restricted to in-frame clones and leaves out a portion. This sample has some 79,000 clones, with around 80% found just once. This CDR3 is 15 amino acids long. V lost 3 bases to trimming and J lost 1 base, with 13 bases between them. Germline CDR1 SNHLY, CDR2 FYNNEI. V and J are TRBV2 and TRBJ2-7; D may be TRBD2 (6 bases). This sample comprised PBMCs, obtained around atezolizumab (anti-PD-L1) treatment. This TCR was sampled from a man in his 70s with urothelial cancer. The CDR3 DNA is TGTGCCAGCAGTGAGTCGGCGGGGCCTTCCTACGAGCAGTACTTC. This codes for CASSESAGPSYEQYF.